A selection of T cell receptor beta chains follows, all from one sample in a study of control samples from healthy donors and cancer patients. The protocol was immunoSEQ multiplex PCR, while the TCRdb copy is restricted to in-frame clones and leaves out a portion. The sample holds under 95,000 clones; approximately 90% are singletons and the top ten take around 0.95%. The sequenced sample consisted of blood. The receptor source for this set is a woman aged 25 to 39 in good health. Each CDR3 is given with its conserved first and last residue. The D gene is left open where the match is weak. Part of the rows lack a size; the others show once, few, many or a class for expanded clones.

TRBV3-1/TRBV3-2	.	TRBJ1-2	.	TGTGCCAGCAGCCAAGTAGAGGGGAGGGGAAGCTACACCTTC	CASSQVEGRGSYTF
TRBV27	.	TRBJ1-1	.	TGTGCCAGCAGTACACAGGTGAACACTGAAGCTTTCTTT	CASSTQVNTEAFF
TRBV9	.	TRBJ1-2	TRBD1	TGTGCCAGCAGCGACGGGACAGGCTATGGCTACACCTTC	CASSDGTGYGYTF
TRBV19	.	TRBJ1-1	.	TGTGCCAGTAGTATTGAGGGGGACGGTGAAGCTTTCTTT	CASSIEGDGEAFF
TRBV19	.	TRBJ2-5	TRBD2	TGTGCCAGTAGCCCGACTAGCGGGGGGGCAGAGACCCAGTACTTC	CASSPTSGGAETQYF
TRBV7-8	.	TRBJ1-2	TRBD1	TGTGCCAGCAGCTTAGAACCGGGACAGGGAGACTATGGCTACACCTTC	CASSLEPGQGDYGYTF
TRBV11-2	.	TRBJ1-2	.	TGTGCCAGCAGCTTAGATGCCGCCAGGGCTAGCTATGGCTACACCTTC	CASSLDAARASYGYTF
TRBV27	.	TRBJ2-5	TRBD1	TGTGCCAGCAGTGGAACAGGGGGGTGGGAGACCCAGTACTTC	CASSGTGGWETQYF
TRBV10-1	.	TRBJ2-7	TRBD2	TGCGCCAGCAGTAAGCGGGAGGCGGGGGAGCAGTACTTC	CASSKREAGEQYF
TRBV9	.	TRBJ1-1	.	TGTGCCAGCAGCGTAGAAGGACGGGGGAACACTGAAGCTTTCTTT	CASSVEGRGNTEAFF
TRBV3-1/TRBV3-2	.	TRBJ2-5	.	TGTGCCAGCAGCCAAGATCGGCCTACCGGGGCGGCCCAGTACTTC	CASSQDRPTGAAQYF
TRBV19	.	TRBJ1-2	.	TGTGCCAGTAGTGAGTGGGGAATCGGCGGCTACACCTTC	CASSEWGIGGYTF
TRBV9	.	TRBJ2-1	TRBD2	TGTGCCAGCAGCGTAGGGATAGGAGCGGGACTGCGACTGAACTACAATGAGCAGTTCTTC	CASSVGIGAGLRLNYNEQFF
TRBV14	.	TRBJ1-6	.	TGTGCCAGCAGCCCTGTTATCAGCGGCTCCTATAATTCACCCCTCCACTTT	CASSPVISGSYNSPLHF
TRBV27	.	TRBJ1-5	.	TGTGCCAGCAGTCCGTCGGGAGGGAATCAGCCCCAGCATTTT	CASSPSGGNQPQHF
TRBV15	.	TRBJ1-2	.	TGTGCCACCAGCAGAGTGAAGGGACCACTCTATGGCTACACCTTC	CATSRVKGPLYGYTF
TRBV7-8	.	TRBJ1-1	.	TGTGCCAGCAGCTTAGTGGGGGGCAGGGCTGAAGCTTTCTTT	CASSLVGGRAEAFF
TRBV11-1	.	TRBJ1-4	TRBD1	TGTGCCAGCAGCCGCACAGGGGTCGCAACTAATGAAAAACTGTTTTTT	CASSRTGVATNEKLFF
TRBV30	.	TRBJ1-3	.	TGTGCCTGGAGTGTAGGATCCGGTGGAAACACCATATATTTT	CAWSVGSGGNTIYF
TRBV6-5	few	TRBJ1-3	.	TGTGCCAGCAGGGTCAGCTCTGGAAACACCATATATTTT	CASRVSSGNTIYF
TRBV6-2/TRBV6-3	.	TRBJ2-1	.	TGTGCCAGCAGCACGGCGGGACTCACCTACAATGAGCAGTTCTTC	CASSTAGLTYNEQFF
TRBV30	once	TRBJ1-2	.	TGTGCCTGGAGTGGGGGCTATGGCTACACCTTC	CAWSGGYGYTF
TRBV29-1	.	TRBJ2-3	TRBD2	TGCAGCGCTAGCGGATTCACAGATACGCAGTATTTT	CSASGFTDTQYF
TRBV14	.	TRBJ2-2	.	TGTGCCAGCAGCCCCAGCCACGGGGAGCTGTTTTTT	CASSPSHGELFF
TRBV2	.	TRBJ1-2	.	TGTGCCAGCAGTAGGGGGAGGGCTAACTATGGCTACACCTTC	CASSRGRANYGYTF
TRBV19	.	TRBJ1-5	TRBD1	TGTGCCAGTAGTAGGGACAGGGGGTTTCAGCCCCAGCATTTT	CASSRDRGFQPQHF
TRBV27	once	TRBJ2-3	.	TGTGCCAGCAGTTTTGGCCTGAGAAGCACAGATACGCAGTATTTT	CASSFGLRSTDTQYF
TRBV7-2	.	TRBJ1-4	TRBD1	TGTGCCAGCAGCGCATGGGACAGAGATAATGAAAAACTGTTTTTT	CASSAWDRDNEKLFF
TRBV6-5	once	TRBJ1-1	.	TGTGCCAGCAGTTACTCCGCAGGGTCTCGGGTCACTGAAGCTTTCTTT	CASSYSAGSRVTEAFF
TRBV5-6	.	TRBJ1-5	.	TGTGCCAGCAGCTTGGGGCTGAGCAATCAGCCCCAGCATTTT	CASSLGLSNQPQHF
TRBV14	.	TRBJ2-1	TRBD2	TGTGCCAGCAGCCTCGGGACTAGCGGATCCTCCTACAATGAGCAGTTCTTC	CASSLGTSGSSYNEQFF
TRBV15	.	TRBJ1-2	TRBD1	TGTGCCACCAGCGGCAACAGGGGGCTTAGCTATGGCTACACCTTC	CATSGNRGLSYGYTF
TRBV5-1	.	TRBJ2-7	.	TGCGCCAGCAGCTTCGGCTCAATCCTGCCCTACGAGCAGTACTTC	CASSFGSILPYEQYF
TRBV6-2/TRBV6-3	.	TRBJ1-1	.	TGTGCCAGCAGCCAGGGACAGAACACTGAAGCTTTCTTT	CASSQGQNTEAFF
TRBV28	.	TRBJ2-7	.	TGTGCCAGCAGTCCAATGCCCTCAACAGGGTACTACGAGCAGTACTTC	CASSPMPSTGYYEQYF
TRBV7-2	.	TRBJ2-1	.	TGTGCCAGCAGCCCGGGGACCTTCAGGAATGAGCAGTTCTTC	CASSPGTFRNEQFF
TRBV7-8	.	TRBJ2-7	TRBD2	TGTGCCAGCAGAGCGCTAGCGGGAGTTGCCTACGAGCAGTACTTC	CASRALAGVAYEQYF
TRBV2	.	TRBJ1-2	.	TGTGCCAGCAGTGCCGGGGGGATGTGGGGCTACACCTTC	CASSAGGMWGYTF
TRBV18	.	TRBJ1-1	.	TGTGCCAGCTCACCACGTCGAATGACAAGTAACACTGAAGCTTTCTTT	CASSPRRMTSNTEAFF
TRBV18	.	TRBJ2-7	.	TGTGCCGGAGCGAAGGGGGTTGGGGAGCAGTACTTC	CAGAKGVGEQYF
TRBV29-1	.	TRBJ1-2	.	TGCAGCGTTTATGAGGATGGCTACACCTTC	CSVYEDGYTF
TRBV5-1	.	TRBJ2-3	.	TGCGCCAGCAGCTTGGCCGGGGCAGATACGCAGTATTTT	CASSLAGADTQYF
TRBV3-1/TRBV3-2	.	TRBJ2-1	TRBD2	TGTGCCAGCAGCCAAGATCTTCGAGCGGGAGCAGCCTACAATGAGCAGTTCTTC	CASSQDLRAGAAYNEQFF
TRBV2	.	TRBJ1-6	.	TGTGCCACCACTCCGGGGGCGTCCTATAATTCACCCCTCCACTTT	CATTPGASYNSPLHF
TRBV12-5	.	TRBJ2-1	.	TGTGCTAGTGGTTCTCGGGACACCAGCTCCTACAATGAGCAGTTCTTC	CASGSRDTSSYNEQFF
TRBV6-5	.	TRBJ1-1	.	TGTGCCAGCAGCTGGAACACTGAAGCTTTCTTT	CASSWNTEAFF
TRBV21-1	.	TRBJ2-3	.	TGTGCCAGCCCGGGGGGGAGGACAGATACGCAGTATTTT	CASPGGRTDTQYF
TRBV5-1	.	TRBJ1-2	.	TGCGCCAGCAGCTTGGCCTCCGGCTCAGCTAACTATGGCTACACCTTC	CASSLASGSANYGYTF
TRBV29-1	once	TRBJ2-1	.	TGCAGCGTTGGGGGGATCCCTTTTAATGAGCAGTTCTTC	CSVGGIPFNEQFF
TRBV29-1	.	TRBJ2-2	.	TGCAGCGCCTGGGGTCTGAGCAACACCGGGGAGCTGTTTTTT	CSAWGLSNTGELFF
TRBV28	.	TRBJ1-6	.	TGTGCCAGCACCCTCTTAGCGGGGACCGCCGGCTCCTATAATTCACCCCTCCACTTT	CASTLLAGTAGSYNSPLHF
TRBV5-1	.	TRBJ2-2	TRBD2	TGCGCCAGCAGCTCCCAGCGGGAGGGCTTAACCGGGGAGCTGTTTTTT	CASSSQREGLTGELFF
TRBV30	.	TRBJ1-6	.	TGTGCCTGGACGAAGCAGGGGAATTCACCCCTCCACTTT	CAWTKQGNSPLHF
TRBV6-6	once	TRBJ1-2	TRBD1	TGTGCCAGCAGTTTCACCGGGACAGGCTCGGGGAATGGCTACACCTTC	CASSFTGTGSGNGYTF
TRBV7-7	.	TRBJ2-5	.	TGTGCCAGCAGCTTAGACAGCCAAGAGACCCAGTACTTC	CASSLDSQETQYF
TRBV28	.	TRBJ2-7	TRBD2	TGTGCCAGCTTGAAACCCCTAGCGGGGCAGTACTTC	CASLKPLAGQYF
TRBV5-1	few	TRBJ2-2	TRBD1	TGCGCCAGCAGCTTGGGACAGGGGGCCTCCACCGGGGAGCTGTTTTTT	CASSLGQGASTGELFF
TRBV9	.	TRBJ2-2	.	TGTGCCAGCAGCGTGCTCCAGAACACCGGGGAGCTGTTTTTT	CASSVLQNTGELFF